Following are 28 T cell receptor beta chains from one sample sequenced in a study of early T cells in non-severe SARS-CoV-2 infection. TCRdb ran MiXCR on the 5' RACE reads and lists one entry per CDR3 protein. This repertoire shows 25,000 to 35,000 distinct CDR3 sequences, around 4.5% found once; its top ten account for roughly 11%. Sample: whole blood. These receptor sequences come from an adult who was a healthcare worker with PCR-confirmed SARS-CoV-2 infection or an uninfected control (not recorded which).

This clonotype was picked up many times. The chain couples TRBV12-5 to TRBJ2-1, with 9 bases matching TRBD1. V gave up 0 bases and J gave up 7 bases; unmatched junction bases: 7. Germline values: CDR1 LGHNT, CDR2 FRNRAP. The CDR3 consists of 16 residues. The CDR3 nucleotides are TGTGCTAGTGGTTTGGTATCACAGGGGGCGCGTAATGAGCAGTTCTTC. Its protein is CASGLVSQGARNEQFF.

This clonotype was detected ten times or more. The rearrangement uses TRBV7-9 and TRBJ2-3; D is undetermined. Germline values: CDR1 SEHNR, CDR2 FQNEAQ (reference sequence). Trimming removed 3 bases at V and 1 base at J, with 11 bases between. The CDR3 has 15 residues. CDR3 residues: CASSFPVARTDTQYF. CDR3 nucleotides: TGTGCCAGCAGCTTCCCGGTTGCCCGCACAGATACGCAGTATTTT.

CDR3 amino acids: CASSGGGEQYF. CDR3 bases: TGTGCCAGCAGTGGGGGTGGTGAGCAGTACTTC. V is TRBV6-6 and J is TRBJ2-7; either TRBD1 or TRBD2 may supply D (5 bases each). The V end lost 5 bases, the J end lost 7 bases, and 9 bases lay between the germline ends. Looked up from germline, CDR1 is MNHNY and CDR2 is SVGAGI (reference sequence). The CDR3 contains 11 residues.

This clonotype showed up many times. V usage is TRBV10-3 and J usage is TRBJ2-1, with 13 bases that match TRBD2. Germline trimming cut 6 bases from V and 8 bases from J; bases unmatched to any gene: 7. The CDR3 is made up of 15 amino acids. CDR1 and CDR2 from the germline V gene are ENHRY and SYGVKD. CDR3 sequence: CAISLLAGGVDEQFF. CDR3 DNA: TGTGCCATCAGCCTACTAGCGGGAGGGGTTGATGAGCAGTTCTTC.

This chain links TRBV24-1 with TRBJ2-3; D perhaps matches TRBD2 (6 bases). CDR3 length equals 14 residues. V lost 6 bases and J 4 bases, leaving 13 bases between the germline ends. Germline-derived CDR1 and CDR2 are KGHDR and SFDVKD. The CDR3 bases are TGTGCCACCAGTTCGGGGGTTTTCGCAGATACGCAGTATTTT. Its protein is CATSSGVFADTQYF.

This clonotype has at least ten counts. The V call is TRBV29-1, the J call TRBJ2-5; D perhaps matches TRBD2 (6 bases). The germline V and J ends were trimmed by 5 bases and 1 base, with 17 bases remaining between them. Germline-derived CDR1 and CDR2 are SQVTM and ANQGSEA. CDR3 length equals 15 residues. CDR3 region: CSVPSGGASQETQYF. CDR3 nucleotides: TGCAGCGTTCCCTCAGGCGGGGCAAGCCAAGAGACCCAGTACTTC.

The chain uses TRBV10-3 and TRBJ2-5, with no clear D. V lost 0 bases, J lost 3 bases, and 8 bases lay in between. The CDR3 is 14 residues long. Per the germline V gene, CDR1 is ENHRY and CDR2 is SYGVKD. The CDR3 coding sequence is TGTGCCATCAGTGAGTCGAGACAAGAAGAGACCCAGTACTTC. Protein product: CAISESRQEETQYF.

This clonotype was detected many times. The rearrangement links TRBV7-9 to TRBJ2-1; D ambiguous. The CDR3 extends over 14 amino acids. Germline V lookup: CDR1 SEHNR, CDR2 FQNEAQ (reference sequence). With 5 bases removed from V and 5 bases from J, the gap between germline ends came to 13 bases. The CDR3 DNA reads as TGTGCCAGCAGCCCTGCATGGAAAGACAATGAGCAGTTCTTC. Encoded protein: CASSPAWKDNEQFF.

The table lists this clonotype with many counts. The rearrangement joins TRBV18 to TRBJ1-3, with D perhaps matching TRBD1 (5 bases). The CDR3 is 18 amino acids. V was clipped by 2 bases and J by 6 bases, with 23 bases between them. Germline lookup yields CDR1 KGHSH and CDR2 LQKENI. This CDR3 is CASSPSRGDTLILNTIYF. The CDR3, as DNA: TGTGCCAGCTCACCATCAAGGGGAGACACCTTGATTCTAAACACCATATATTTT.

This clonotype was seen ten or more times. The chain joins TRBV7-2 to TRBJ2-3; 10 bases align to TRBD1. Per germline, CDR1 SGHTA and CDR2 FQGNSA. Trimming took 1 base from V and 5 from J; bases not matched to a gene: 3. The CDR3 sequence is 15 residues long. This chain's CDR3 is CASSLGTGGGDTQYF. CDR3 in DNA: TGTGCCAGCAGCTTAGGGACAGGGGGGGGAGATACGCAGTATTTT.

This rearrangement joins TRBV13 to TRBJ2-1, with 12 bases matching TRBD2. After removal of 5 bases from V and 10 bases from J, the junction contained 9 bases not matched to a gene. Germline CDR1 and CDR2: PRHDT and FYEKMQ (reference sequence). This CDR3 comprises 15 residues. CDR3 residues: CASSPGLAGWLEQFF. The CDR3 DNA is TGTGCCAGCAGCCCAGGACTAGCGGGATGGTTAGAGCAGTTCTTC.

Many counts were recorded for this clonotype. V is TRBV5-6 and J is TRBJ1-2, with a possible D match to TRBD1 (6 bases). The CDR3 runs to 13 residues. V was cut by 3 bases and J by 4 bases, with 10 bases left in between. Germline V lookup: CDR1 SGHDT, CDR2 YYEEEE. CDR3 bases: TGTGCCAGCAGCTGGACAGACGGCTATGGCTACACCTTC. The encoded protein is CASSWTDGYGYTF.

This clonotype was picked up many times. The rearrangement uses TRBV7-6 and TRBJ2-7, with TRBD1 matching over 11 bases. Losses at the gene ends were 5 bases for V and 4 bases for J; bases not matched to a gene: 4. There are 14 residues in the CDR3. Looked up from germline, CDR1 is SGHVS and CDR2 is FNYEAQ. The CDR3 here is CASSEGQGAYEQYF. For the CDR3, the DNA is TGTGCCAGCAGCGAAGGACAGGGGGCTTACGAGCAGTACTTC.

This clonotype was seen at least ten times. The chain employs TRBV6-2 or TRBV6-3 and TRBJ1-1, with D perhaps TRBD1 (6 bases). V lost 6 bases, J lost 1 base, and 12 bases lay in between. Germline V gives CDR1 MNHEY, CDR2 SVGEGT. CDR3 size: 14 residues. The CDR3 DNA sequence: TGTGCCAGCAGCCGACAGGTACCGAACACTGAAGCTTTCTTT. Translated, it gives CASSRQVPNTEAFF.

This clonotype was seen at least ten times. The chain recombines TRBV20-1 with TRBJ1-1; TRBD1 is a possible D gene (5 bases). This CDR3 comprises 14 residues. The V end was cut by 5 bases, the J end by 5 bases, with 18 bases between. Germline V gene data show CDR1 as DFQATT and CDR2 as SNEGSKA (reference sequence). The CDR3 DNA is TGCAGTGCTGGACGTGGGGGAGGTGGGACTGAAGCTTTCTTT. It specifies CSAGRGGGGTEAFF.

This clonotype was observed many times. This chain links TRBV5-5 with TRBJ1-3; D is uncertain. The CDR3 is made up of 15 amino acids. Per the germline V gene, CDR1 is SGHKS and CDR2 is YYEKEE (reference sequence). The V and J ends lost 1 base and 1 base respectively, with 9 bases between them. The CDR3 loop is CASSLSYGSGNTIYF. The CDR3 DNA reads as TGTGCCAGCAGCTTGAGTTATGGGTCTGGAAACACCATATATTTT.

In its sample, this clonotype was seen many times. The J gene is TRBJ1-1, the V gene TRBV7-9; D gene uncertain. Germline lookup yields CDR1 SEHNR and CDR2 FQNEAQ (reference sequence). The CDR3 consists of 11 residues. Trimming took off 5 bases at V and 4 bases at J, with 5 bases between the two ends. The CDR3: CASSPPTEAFF. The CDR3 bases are TGTGCCAGCAGCCCCCCCACTGAAGCTTTCTTT.

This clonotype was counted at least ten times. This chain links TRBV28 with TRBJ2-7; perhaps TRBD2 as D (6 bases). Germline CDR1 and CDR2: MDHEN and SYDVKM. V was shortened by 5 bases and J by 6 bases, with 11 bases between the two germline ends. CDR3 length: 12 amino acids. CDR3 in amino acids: CASSPRGFEQYF. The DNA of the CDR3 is TGTGCCAGCAGTCCCCGGGGGTTCGAGCAGTACTTC.

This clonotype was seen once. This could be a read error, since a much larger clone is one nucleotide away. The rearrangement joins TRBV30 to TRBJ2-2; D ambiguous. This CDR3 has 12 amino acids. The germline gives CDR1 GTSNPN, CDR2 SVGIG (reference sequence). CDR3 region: CVSRQNTGELFF. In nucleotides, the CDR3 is TGTGTCTCTCGACAGAACACCGGGGAGCTGTTTTTT.

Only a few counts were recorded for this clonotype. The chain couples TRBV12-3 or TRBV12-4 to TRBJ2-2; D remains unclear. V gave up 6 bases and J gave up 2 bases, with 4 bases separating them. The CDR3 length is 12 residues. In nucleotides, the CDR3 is TGTGCCAGCAGACCAAACACCGGGGAGCTGTTTTTT. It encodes CASRPNTGELFF.

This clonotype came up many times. CDR3 sequence: CASSSQPVDSQPQHF. The DNA of the CDR3 is TGTGCCAGCAGTTCACAACCGGTCGACAGCCAGCCCCAGCATTTT. The rearrangement links TRBV28 to TRBJ1-5; weak D call: TRBD1 (5 bases). The CDR3 length is 15 residues. V was clipped by 4 bases and J by 7 bases, with 17 bases between them. Germline CDR1 and CDR2: MDHEN and SYDVKM.

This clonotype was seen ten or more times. CDR3: CASSFAGTYEQYV. The CDR3 DNA reads TGTGCCAGCAGCTTTGCAGGGACCTACGAGCAGTACGTC. This sequence joins TRBV7-9 and TRBJ2-7; perhaps TRBD1 as D (5 bases). Germline-derived CDR1 and CDR2 are SEHNR and FQNEAQ (reference sequence). Trimming shortened V by 3 bases and J by 2 bases, and 8 bases separated the two germline ends. The CDR3 has 13 amino acids.

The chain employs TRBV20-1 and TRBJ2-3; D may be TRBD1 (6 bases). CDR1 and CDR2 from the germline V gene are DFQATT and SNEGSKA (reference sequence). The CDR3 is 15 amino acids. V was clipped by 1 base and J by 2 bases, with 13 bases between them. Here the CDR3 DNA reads TGCAGTGCTAGAGCGCCGACAGGAAACACAGATACGCAGTATTTT. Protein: CSARAPTGNTDTQYF.

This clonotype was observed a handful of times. The DNA for the CDR3 is TGTGCCAGCAGCAAATCCCTAGGCGGGAGTTACAATGAGCAGTTCTTC. Its protein is CASSKSLGGSYNEQFF. V is TRBV21-1 and J is TRBJ2-1; the tabulated D call, TRBD2, remains unverified against the DNA. TRBV21-1 is a listed pseudogene. The CDR3 extends over 16 amino acids.

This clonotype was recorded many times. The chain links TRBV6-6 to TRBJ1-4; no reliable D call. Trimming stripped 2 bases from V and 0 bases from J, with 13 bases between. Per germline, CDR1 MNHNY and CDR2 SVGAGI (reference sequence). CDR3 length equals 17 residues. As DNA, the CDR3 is TGTGCCAGCAGTTACCGCCCCCCGGGTGCAACTAATGAAAAACTGTTTTTT. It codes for CASSYRPPGATNEKLFF.

CDR3 amino acids: CSATPTRNEQFF. The CDR3 coding sequence is TGCAGTGCTACGCCGACGCGCAATGAGCAGTTCTTC. The chain uses TRBV20-1 and TRBJ2-1; D is undetermined. This CDR3 is built from 12 residues. The germline V gene has CDR1 DFQATT and CDR2 SNEGSKA (reference sequence). The V end was cut by 4 bases, the J end by 6 bases, with 10 bases between.

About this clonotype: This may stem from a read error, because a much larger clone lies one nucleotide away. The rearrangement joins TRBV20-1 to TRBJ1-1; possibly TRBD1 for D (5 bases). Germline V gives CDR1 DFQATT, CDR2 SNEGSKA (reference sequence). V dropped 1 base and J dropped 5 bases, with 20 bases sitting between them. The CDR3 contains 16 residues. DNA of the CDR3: TGCAGTGCTAGAGCCCAGGGTGAACAGTTTCTGACTGAAGCTTTCTTT. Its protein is CSARAQGEQFLTEAFF.

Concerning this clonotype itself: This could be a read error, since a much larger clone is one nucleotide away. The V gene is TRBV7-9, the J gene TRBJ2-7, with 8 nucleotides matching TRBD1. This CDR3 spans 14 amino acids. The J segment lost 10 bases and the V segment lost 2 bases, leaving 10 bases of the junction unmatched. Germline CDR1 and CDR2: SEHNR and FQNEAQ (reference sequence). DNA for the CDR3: TGTGCCAGCAGCTTATCGGTACAGGGGGGAGACCAGTACTTC. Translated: CASSLSVQGGDQYF.